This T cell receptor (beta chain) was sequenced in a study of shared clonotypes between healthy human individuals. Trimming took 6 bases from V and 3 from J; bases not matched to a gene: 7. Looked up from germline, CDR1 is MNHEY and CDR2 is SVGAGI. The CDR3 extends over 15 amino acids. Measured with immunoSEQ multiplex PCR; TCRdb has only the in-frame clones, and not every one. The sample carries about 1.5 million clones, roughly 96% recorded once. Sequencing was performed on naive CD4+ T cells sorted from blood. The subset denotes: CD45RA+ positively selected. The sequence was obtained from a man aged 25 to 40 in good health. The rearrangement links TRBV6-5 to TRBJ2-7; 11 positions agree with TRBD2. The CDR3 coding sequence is TGTGCCAGCAGCCAACTAGCGGGAGTCCTCTACGAGCAGTACTTC. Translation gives CASSQLAGVLYEQYF.